Below, one T cell receptor beta chain is given with its context. This sample was included in a study of blood T cell repertoires in COVID-19. Study overall: Acute and convalescent COVID-19 specimens originated in the United States, Italy and Spain.

As processed by the authors: For nucleated cells, counts were estimated from reference gene primer amplification. Measured with immunoSEQ multiplex PCR; TCRdb has only the in-frame clones, and not every one. D and trimming were read from the DNA, whereas the V and J calls and clone size are those reported in that table. The data show 150,000 to 200,000 clones, with around 83% seen just once and under 4% held by the top ten. Cohorts were based on clinical histories the participants reported. Exposed participants came across a COVID-19 case within 2 weeks before study entry. The CDR3 is 14 residues long. Germline CDR1 and CDR2: GTSNPN and SVGIG (reference sequence). The V end was cut by 4 bases, the J end by 0 bases, with 12 bases between.

Sequenced: PBMCs or T cells enriched from blood (not recorded which). The V call is TRBV30, the J call TRBJ1-1; D is uncertain. This receptor was identified in a woman in her 30s who had been exposed to COVID-19. The CDR3 DNA reads TGTGCCTGGATGGCCCCCCGGGTGAACACTGAAGCTTTCTTT. Its protein product is CAWMAPRVNTEAFF.